This paragraph covers one T cell receptor beta chain sequence. Repertoires were generated with immunoSEQ multiplex PCR, while TCRdb's copy carries only in-frame clones and drops some. The repertoire holds hundreds of thousands of clones, with 85% to 90% as singletons. The data were taken from a study of shared T cell receptors in the human thymus. CDR3 length: 14 amino acids. Germline values: CDR1 SGHDT, CDR2 YYEEEE. V was trimmed by 4 bases and J by 8 bases, leaving 16 bases between them. The same data also went into a second study, on human thymus T cells. From that paper: Related research described thymic repertoires that were highly overlapping among unrelated individuals.

The clonotype was recovered from a boy in the first two years of life with a congenital heart defect. The chain combines TRBV5-6 with TRBJ2-4; D perhaps matches TRBD2 (6 bases). Input material: thymocytes. The CDR3 DNA sequence: TGTGCCAGCAGCCCGGGACGGGGGATGGACATTCAGTACTTC. Amino acids: CASSPGRGMDIQYF.